These 14 T cell receptor beta chains share one sample of origin, sequenced in a study of T cells in Graves' hyperthyroidism and ophthalmopathy. TCR beta CDR3 regions were amplified from RNA transcripts. HTBI primers were used for first-round RT-PCR of the TCR CDR3. TCRdb re-called the multiplex PCR reads through MiXCR, storing one row per CDR3 protein. The sample has about 300,000 distinct CDR3 sequences; roughly 15% are singletons. Sequencing was carried out using blood. These receptors were taken from a man under 40 with Graves' hyperthyroidism.

Many counts were recorded for this clonotype. This chain uses TRBV7-3 with TRBJ2-7, with a weak D call TRBD1 (6 bases). V lost 5 bases and J lost 5, with 13 bases in between. There are 13 residues in the CDR3. Germline values: CDR1 SGHTA, CDR2 FQGTGA. The CDR3 region is CASSPNRDNEQYF. The CDR3, as DNA: TGTGCCAGCAGCCCAAACAGGGACAACGAGCAGTACTTC.

The chain links TRBV15 to TRBJ2-5; D not resolved. CDR1 and CDR2 (germline): LNHNV, YYDKDF (reference sequence). The V end was cut by 1 base, the J end by 4 bases, with 4 bases between. The CDR3 has 12 residues. The CDR3 nucleotides read TGTGCCACCAGCAGAGGGACAGAGACCCAGTACTTC. This translates into CATSRGTETQYF.

The chain couples TRBV6-5 to TRBJ1-2; 8 bases fit TRBD1. The CDR3 loop spans 17 amino acids. The germline V gene has CDR1 MNHEY and CDR2 SVGAGI. V shed 4 bases and J 1 base; nucleotides not matched to a gene: 11. In nucleotides, the CDR3 is TGTGCCAGCAGTTCTTCCCCTAGGACAGGGAATAACTATGGCTACACCTTC. Residues: CASSSSPRTGNNYGYTF.

This clonotype was seen ten or more times. The rearrangement links TRBV18 to TRBJ1-1; tentatively, D is TRBD1 (5 bases). The CDR3 length is 14 residues. Between the trimmed V and J ends, which lost 3 bases and 4 bases, there was a span of 12 bases. Germline V CDR1 and CDR2: KGHSH, LQKENI. CDR3 sequence: CASSPPGGGTEAFF. The CDR3 DNA follows: TGTGCCAGCTCACCCCCTGGGGGTGGCACTGAAGCTTTCTTT. The full variable domain, with the rest looked up from reference TRBV18 and TRBJ1-1, is NAGVMQNPRHLVRRRGQEARLRCSPMKGHSHVYWYRQLPEEGLKFMVYLQKENIIDESGMPKERFSAEFPKEGPSILRIQQVVRGDSAAYFCASSPPGGGTEAFFGQGTRLTVV.

In its sample, this clonotype was seen many times. The rearrangement links TRBV10-3 to TRBJ2-7; D gene uncertain. CDR1 and CDR2 (germline): ENHRY, SYGVKD. This CDR3 is built from 14 residues. The V gene lost 0 bases and the J gene lost 0 bases, with 6 bases spanning the gap. The CDR3, as DNA: TGTGCCATCAGTGAGTCGGGTCTCTCCTACGAGCAGTACTTC. It is translated as CAISESGLSYEQYF.

This clonotype was counted between two and nine times. The junction shows a germline mismatch at one end, possibly a read error. The chain combines TRBV3-1 with TRBJ2-7; D possibly corresponds to TRBD2 (5 bases). The CDR3 runs to 15 residues. Germline CDR1 LGHDT, CDR2 YNNKEL (reference sequence). The CDR3, as DNA: TGTGCCAGCAGCCAAGTTTCGGGAAACTCCTACGAGCTGTACTTC. It codes for CASSQVSGNSYELYF.

This clonotype has ten or more counts. The chain carries TRBV5-1 and TRBJ2-3; possible D gene TRBD1, 6 bases. The V gene's germline CDR1 is SGHRS and CDR2 YFSETQ. Trimming removed 3 bases at V and 5 bases at J, with 37 bases between. This CDR3 contains 22 residues. The CDR3 DNA reads as TGCGCCAGCAGCTCGACAAACCGTGGCAGGGGATTTACCTTTCTGACACTAGATACGCAGTATTTT. Translated: CASSSTNRGRGFTFLTLDTQYF.

The CDR3 loop is CASSAGTGASGELFF. The CDR3 region has the DNA TGTGCCAGCAGCGCTGGGACAGGGGCTTCCGGGGAGCTGTTTTTT. J is TRBJ2-2 and V is TRBV9; 10 bases agree with TRBD1. Germline trimming cut 3 bases from V and 6 bases from J; bases unmatched to any gene: 5. This CDR3 contains 15 residues. Germline V CDR1 and CDR2: SGDLS, YYNGEE.

J is TRBJ1-1 and V is TRBV5-1, with D possibly matching TRBD1 (5 bases). V dropped 2 bases and J dropped 6 bases, with 14 bases sitting between them. Per the germline V gene, CDR1 is SGHRS and CDR2 is YFSETQ. This CDR3 has 14 amino acids. The CDR3 loop reads CASSFQGDDAEAFF. CDR3 DNA: TGCGCCAGCAGCTTCCAGGGCGATGACGCTGAAGCTTTCTTT.

This clonotype was observed at least ten times. Here the CDR3 reads CASGILAGGLGEQYF. DNA of the CDR3: TGTGCCAGCGGGATCCTAGCGGGAGGGCTCGGCGAGCAGTACTTC. The V call is TRBV12-3 or TRBV12-4, the J call TRBJ2-7; 12 bases match TRBD2. V lost 8 bases, J lost 6 bases, and 11 bases stayed unmatched. The CDR3 is 15 amino acids.

This clonotype was counted ten times or more. V is TRBV2 and J is TRBJ1-4; D uncertain. Germline CDR1 and CDR2: SNHLY and FYNNEI. The CDR3 sequence is 12 residues long. V was pared by 2 bases and J by 8 bases, with 6 bases between. The CDR3 nucleotides read TGTGCCAGCAGTGAAATGGGGGAAAAACTGTTTTTT. Translation gives CASSEMGEKLFF.

The chain is built from TRBV20-1 and TRBJ2-7; D possibly corresponds to TRBD2 (5 bases). V was shortened by 3 bases and J by 7 bases, with 13 bases between the two germline ends. Germline V lookup: CDR1 DFQATT, CDR2 SNEGSKA (reference sequence). The length of the CDR3 is 12 residues. The CDR3 sequence: CSARLRELEQYF. The CDR3 nucleotides are TGCAGTGCTAGGCTCCGGGAATTGGAGCAGTACTTC.

This clonotype was detected ten times or more. The chain has TRBV2 and TRBJ2-5; D remains ambiguous. V was trimmed by 6 bases and J by 6 bases, leaving 11 bases between them. The germline V gene has CDR1 SNHLY and CDR2 FYNNEI. This CDR3 spans 12 amino acids. The DNA for the CDR3 is TGTGCCAGCAGGCGAACCCGGCAGACCCAGTACTTC. Amino acids: CASRRTRQTQYF.

In this sample, this clonotype turned up once. V is TRBV9 and J is TRBJ2-1; TRBD2 matches 7 bases. The CDR3 consists of 15 residues. The V gene end was trimmed by 1 base and the J gene end by 5 bases; junction bases not matched to a gene: 6. The germline gives CDR1 SGDLS, CDR2 YYNGEE. The CDR3, as DNA: TGTGCCAGCAGCGTACGCGGGAGTTTCAACAATGAGCAGTTCTTC. Amino acid sequence: CASSVRGSFNNEQFF. The variable domain in full, completed from reference TRBV9 and TRBJ2-1, reads DSGVTQTPKHLITATGQRVTLRCSPRSGDLSVYWYQQSLDQGLQFLIQYYNGEERAKGNILERFSAQQFPDLHSELNLSSLELGDSALYFCASSVRGSFNNEQFFGPGTRLTVL.